This TCR beta chain was sequenced during a study of blood T cell repertoires in COVID-19. Overall study context: Donors in the United States, Italy and Spain gave samples during acute or convalescent COVID-19. PBMCs, B-cell-depleted T cells, or T cells were the source of the cDNA or gDNA that made up the material.

The CDR3 totals 15 residues. V trimming: 0 bases; J trimming: 7 bases; junction bases outside the gene matches: 9. Per germline, CDR1 WSHSY and CDR2 SAAADI. Method: immunoSEQ multiplex PCR; TCRdb's copy keeps in-frame clones and lacks some. Here the sample spans 140,000 to 150,000 clones, approximately 91% being singletons. The sequenced sample was peripheral blood. The chain couples TRBV10-2 to TRBJ2-7, with TRBD2 matching 7 bases. The sequence was obtained from an older man with acute or convalescent COVID-19. DNA for the CDR3: TGCGCCAGCAGTGAGTCGGGCGGGGGAGGTTTAGAGCAGTACTTC. Translated: CASSESGGGGLEQYF.